These 30 T cell receptor beta chains originate from one sample sequenced in a study of identical twins. Each CDR3 protein is one row after TCRdb ran MiXCR on the 5' RACE reads. This sample has hundreds of thousands of distinct CDR3 sequences, with around 6% found just once. Sequenced material: naive T cells sorted from blood. The source is a man aged 18 to 35 in good health.

This clonotype was recorded at least ten times. The chain has TRBV27 and TRBJ1-1, with D possibly being TRBD1 (5 bases). The germline CDR1 and CDR2 sequences are MNHEY and SMNVEV (reference sequence). The CDR3 has 14 amino acids. Deletions cut 3 bases from V and 1 base from J, with 9 bases between. The CDR3 DNA reads as TGTGCCAGCAGTTTTCAGGGCCCGAACACTGAAGCTTTCTTT. Translating gives CASSFQGPNTEAFF.

This clonotype was found many times. V and J are TRBV9 and TRBJ2-4; 8 positions match TRBD2. The J segment lost 8 bases and the V segment lost 0 bases, leaving 13 bases of the junction unmatched. The germline V gene has CDR1 SGDLS and CDR2 YYNGEE. CDR3 length: 17 amino acids. The DNA of the CDR3 is TGTGCCAGCAGCGTAGGGATTAGCGGGACGGTCCAGGACATTCAGTACTTC. Translating gives CASSVGISGTVQDIQYF.

This clonotype was detected a few times. The chain has TRBV5-1 and TRBJ2-7, with 7 nucleotides matching TRBD2. Looked up from germline, CDR1 is SGHRS and CDR2 is YFSETQ. The junction had 5 bases not matched to a gene; V was cut back by 2 bases and J by 3 bases. CDR3 length equals 14 residues. The CDR3 reads CASSFLGGSYEQYV. DNA for the CDR3: TGCGCCAGCAGCTTTCTCGGGGGGAGCTACGAGCAGTACGTC.

In its sample, this clonotype was seen many times. The CDR3 here is CAISEENNGPFYEQYF. CDR3 nucleotide sequence: TGTGCCATCAGTGAGGAAAATAACGGACCGTTCTACGAGCAGTACTTC. The V call is TRBV10-3, the J call TRBJ2-7; no clear D. Germline CDR1 reads ENHRY; CDR2 reads SYGVKD. V dropped 2 bases and J dropped 3 bases, with 17 bases sitting between them. The CDR3 runs to 16 residues.

This chain uses TRBV24-1 with TRBJ1-5, with 9 bases identical to TRBD1. Germline V gives CDR1 KGHDR, CDR2 SFDVKD. V dropped 10 bases and J dropped 0; count of bases not matched to a gene: 6. The CDR3 has 15 residues. The chain's CDR3 is CATGQGTYSNQPQHF. For the CDR3, the DNA is TGTGCCACGGGACAGGGAACATATAGCAATCAGCCCCAGCATTTT.

This clonotype was counted ten times or more. The chain uses TRBV3-1 and TRBJ2-5; D unresolved. The CDR3 contains 16 residues. The V gene lost 4 bases and the J gene lost 3 bases, with 18 bases spanning the gap. Germline V gene lookup returns CDR1 LGHDT and CDR2 YNNKEL (reference sequence). CDR3 coding DNA: TGTGCCAGCAGCCCTTCGGGCCTAGGAGTAGAAGAGACCCAGTACTTC. This translates into CASSPSGLGVEETQYF.

This clonotype was detected only a few times. The chain couples TRBV27 to TRBJ2-5; D may be TRBD1 (5 bases). The CDR3 is made up of 14 amino acids. V was trimmed by 5 bases and J by 2 bases, leaving 12 bases between them. Germline V gene lookup returns CDR1 MNHEY and CDR2 SMNVEV (reference sequence). The CDR3 region is CASSPMTAQETQYF. The CDR3 coding sequence is TGTGCCAGCAGTCCAATGACAGCTCAAGAGACCCAGTACTTC.

The chain couples TRBV12-3 or TRBV12-4 to TRBJ2-2; no firm D call. V lost 6 bases and J 6 bases, leaving 14 bases between the germline ends. This CDR3 has 14 amino acids. CDR3 DNA sequence: TGTGCCAGCAGGTTACCCCCGGGCGCCGGGGAGCTGTTTTTT. This codes for CASRLPPGAGELFF.

This clonotype was observed a few times. The rearrangement joins TRBV24-1 to TRBJ2-5; D is possibly TRBD1 or TRBD2 (5 bases each). Trimming stripped 4 bases from V and 5 bases from J, with 13 bases between. Germline V gene lookup returns CDR1 KGHDR and CDR2 SFDVKD. The length of the CDR3 is 14 residues. CDR3 coding DNA: TGTGCCACCAGTGACCCGGGACGGACGGAGACCCAGTACTTC. Protein product: CATSDPGRTETQYF.

The sample holds many counts of this clonotype. The chain recombines TRBV12-3 or TRBV12-4 with TRBJ1-2; 9 bases line up with TRBD1. V trimming: 2 bases; J trimming: 6 bases; junction bases outside the gene matches: 7. The CDR3 covers 15 residues. In nucleotides, the CDR3 is TGTGCCAGCAGTTTAAGCGGGACAGGGAGGAATGGCTACACCTTC. Translated, it gives CASSLSGTGRNGYTF.

The genes are TRBV3-1 and TRBJ2-5; D unresolved. The germline V gene encodes CDR1 LGHDT and CDR2 YNNKEL (reference sequence). The CDR3 length is 13 residues. The V end was cut by 3 bases, the J end by 2 bases, with 7 bases between. CDR3 sequence reads: CASSQAVQETQYF. CDR3 in DNA: TGTGCCAGCAGCCAGGCGGTACAAGAGACCCAGTACTTC.

The chain's CDR3 is CATSRAGTRRGTYEQYF. CDR3 in DNA: TGTGCCACCAGCAGAGCGGGAACCCGGAGGGGTACCTACGAGCAGTACTTC. This sequence joins TRBV15 and TRBJ2-7; TRBD2 is a possible D gene (6 bases). There are 17 residues in the CDR3. The V end lost 1 base, the J end lost 2 bases, and 18 bases lay between the germline ends. Germline V gives CDR1 LNHNV, CDR2 YYDKDF (reference sequence).

This clonotype was picked up many times. The V and J genes are TRBV20-1 and TRBJ1-1, with D unclear. There are 12 residues in the CDR3. Germline V gene data show CDR1 as DFQATT and CDR2 as SNEGSKA (reference sequence). For the CDR3, the DNA is TGCATACCCTCGACTGACAACACTGAAGCTTTCTTT. Translating it yields CIPSTDNTEAFF.

This clonotype was seen a few times. The rearrangement links TRBV29-1 to TRBJ2-5; D is unclear. Looked up from germline, CDR1 is SQVTM and CDR2 is ANQGSEA. This CDR3 region has 11 residues. The V end was cut by 1 base, the J end by 5 bases, with 5 bases between. CDR3 loop: CSVEGSETQYF. The CDR3 coding sequence is TGCAGCGTTGAAGGCAGTGAGACCCAGTACTTC.

This clonotype has ten or more counts. The chain is built from TRBV12-3 or TRBV12-4 and TRBJ2-1, with D possibly called TRBD1 or TRBD2 (5 bases each). This CDR3 has 15 amino acids. V gave up 2 bases and J gave up 5 bases, with 13 bases separating them. The CDR3 reads CASSLPSGPHNEQFF. The DNA of the CDR3 is TGTGCCAGCAGTTTACCCTCGGGACCGCACAATGAGCAGTTCTTC.

There are many counts of this clonotype. The V gene is TRBV12-3 or TRBV12-4, the J gene TRBJ1-6; TRBD1 matches at 8 bases. The CDR3 is 15 amino acids. The ends lost 5 bases at V and 7 bases at J; junction bases unmatched: 7. CDR3 DNA sequence: TGTGCCAGCAGTCTCACACAGGGGGGAAATTCACCCCTCCACTTT. Amino acid sequence: CASSLTQGGNSPLHF.

This clonotype has a count of ten or more. J is TRBJ1-5 and V is TRBV27; D is undetermined. The CDR3 runs to 12 residues. Between the trimmed V and J ends, which lost 8 bases and 4 bases, there was a span of 9 bases. Germline loops: CDR1 MNHEY, CDR2 SMNVEV (reference sequence). The CDR3 here is CASRTENQPQHF. Here the CDR3 DNA reads TGTGCCAGCCGGACTGAGAATCAGCCCCAGCATTTT.

This clonotype appeared a few times. V gene TRBV6-1 combines with J gene TRBJ2-1; 8 nucleotides align to TRBD1. The CDR3 covers 15 residues. In germline, CDR1 is MNHNS, CDR2 SASEGT. The ends lost 7 bases at V and 2 bases at J; junction bases unmatched: 7. The CDR3 DNA reads TGTGCCAGCATGCCCAGGGGGCGACCCTACAATGAGCAGTTCTTC. Encoded protein: CASMPRGRPYNEQFF.

This clonotype was counted only a few times. The gene calls are TRBV4-2 and TRBJ2-5, with a weak D call TRBD2 (6 bases). CDR1 and CDR2 (germline): LGHNA, YNFKEQ. The CDR3 extends over 16 amino acids. V shed 0 bases and J shed 5 bases, with 16 bases lying between them. The DNA for the CDR3 is TGTGCCAGCAGCCAAGATAAGCGGTCGGAGGGGGAGACCCAGTACTTC. Translating it yields CASSQDKRSEGETQYF.

This clonotype was seen ten or more times. The chain is built from TRBV9 and TRBJ2-7, with 8 bases aligning to TRBD2. CDR3 length: 15 amino acids. Trimming took 3 bases from V and 4 from J; bases not matched to a gene: 9. Germline V gene sequence: CDR1 SGDLS, CDR2 YYNGEE. CDR3 in amino acids: CASSESGTRGYEQYF. The CDR3 nucleotides read TGTGCCAGCAGCGAATCCGGGACTAGAGGTTACGAGCAGTACTTC.

The table lists this clonotype with a few counts. V and J are TRBV5-1 and TRBJ2-5, with TRBD2 identical over 16 bases. The CDR3 totals 17 residues. From germline, CDR1 is SGHRS and CDR2 YFSETQ. J gave up 4 bases and V 5 bases, and 8 bases lay outside the gene matches. The CDR3 DNA follows: TGCGCCAGCAGATCGGGACTAGCGGGAGGGCAAGGAGAGACCCAGTACTTC. This sequence encodes CASRSGLAGGQGETQYF.

This clonotype was observed at least ten times. The chain recombines TRBV29-1 with TRBJ2-1; 8 bases map to TRBD2. The ends lost 3 bases at V and 5 bases at J; junction bases unmatched: 12. Germline CDR1 is SQVTM and CDR2 is ANQGSEA. This CDR3 is built from 16 residues. For the CDR3, the DNA is TGCAGCGTTGATAGTAAGTCGGGAGGGATCCACAATGAGCAGTTCTTC. Translated: CSVDSKSGGIHNEQFF.

This clonotype was counted ten times or more. The chain uses TRBV11-2 and TRBJ2-3; D is ambiguous. This CDR3 comprises 14 residues. With 1 base removed from V and 2 bases from J, the gap between germline ends came to 7 bases. The germline V gene encodes CDR1 SGHAT and CDR2 FQNNGV. CDR3 coding DNA: TGTGCCAGCAGCTTAGTGGGTCCCACAGATACGCAGTATTTT. Protein: CASSLVGPTDTQYF.

This clonotype was counted only a few times. The chain joins TRBV11-3 to TRBJ2-3; no definite D call. Germline loops: CDR1 SGHNT, CDR2 YENEEA. Trimming took off 5 bases at V and 1 base at J, with 10 bases between the two ends. The CDR3 has 14 amino acids. The CDR3 reads CASSPLTGTDTQYF. The CDR3 DNA reads as TGTGCCAGCAGCCCGCTTACGGGCACAGATACGCAGTATTTT.

The chain has TRBV6-1 and TRBJ2-3; D remains ambiguous. V shed 6 bases and J shed 0 bases, with 7 bases lying between them. The CDR3 is made up of 13 amino acids. Germline V gene data show CDR1 as MNHNS and CDR2 as SASEGT. CDR3 in DNA: TGTGCCAGCAGAGCCCCTAGCACAGATACGCAGTATTTT. It codes for CASRAPSTDTQYF.

This clonotype has more than one count but fewer than ten. This chain uses TRBV12-3 or TRBV12-4 with TRBJ2-5, with TRBD2 identical over 11 bases. CDR3 length: 17 amino acids. The trim removed 1 base at V and 1 base at J, leaving 5 bases unmatched. The CDR3 region is CASSLGTSGPIQETQYF. The CDR3 DNA reads as TGTGCCAGCAGTTTAGGGACTAGCGGGCCCATCCAAGAGACCCAGTACTTC.

This clonotype has at least ten counts. The V and J genes are TRBV12-3 or TRBV12-4 and TRBJ1-5; possible D gene TRBD1, 5 bases. The CDR3 extends over 17 amino acids. Trimming removed 3 bases at V and 0 bases at J, with 15 bases between. CDR3 bases: TGTGCCAGCAGTTTGACAGCGACGGTCGATAGCAATCAGCCCCAGCATTTT. Amino acid sequence: CASSLTATVDSNQPQHF.

The rearrangement uses TRBV11-2 and TRBJ1-2; 7 bases match TRBD1. The length of the CDR3 is 15 residues. Per germline, CDR1 SGHAT and CDR2 FQNNGV. Trimming cost V 5 bases and J 0 bases; bases outside gene matches: 6. The CDR3 protein is CASSPGDSPNYGYTF. The CDR3 DNA follows: TGTGCCAGCAGCCCGGGGGACAGCCCTAACTATGGCTACACCTTC.

This clonotype appeared a few times. The CDR3 loop is CASSGLAGPHEQYF. The DNA for the CDR3 is TGTGCCAGCAGTGGACTAGCGGGACCCCACGAGCAGTACTTC. This rearrangement joins TRBV6-1 to TRBJ2-7, with 11 bases lining up with TRBD2. This CDR3 has 14 amino acids. Trimming took 4 bases from V and 5 from J; bases not matched to a gene: 4. Germline-derived CDR1 and CDR2 are MNHNS and SASEGT.

This clonotype was seen ten or more times. J is TRBJ2-1 and V is TRBV12-3 or TRBV12-4, with 9 bases identical to TRBD2. The length of the CDR3 is 14 residues. The V segment lost 3 bases and the J segment 7 bases; nucleotides outside the gene matches: 4. CDR3 DNA sequence: TGTGCCAGCAGTTTTGCGGGAGGGCCGAATGAGCAGTTCTTC. Protein product: CASSFAGGPNEQFF.